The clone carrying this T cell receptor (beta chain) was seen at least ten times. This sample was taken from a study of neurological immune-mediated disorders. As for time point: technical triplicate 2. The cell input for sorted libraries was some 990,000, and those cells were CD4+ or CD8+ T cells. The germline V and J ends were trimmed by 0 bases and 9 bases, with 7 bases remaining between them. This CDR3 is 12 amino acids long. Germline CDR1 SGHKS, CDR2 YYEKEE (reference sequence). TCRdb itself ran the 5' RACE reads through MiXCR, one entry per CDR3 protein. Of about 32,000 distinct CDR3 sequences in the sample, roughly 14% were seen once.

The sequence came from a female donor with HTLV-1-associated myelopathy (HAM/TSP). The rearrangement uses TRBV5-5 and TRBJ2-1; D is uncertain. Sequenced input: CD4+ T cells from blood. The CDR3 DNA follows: TGTGCCAGCAGCTTGGCCCAGCTTGAGCAGTTCTTC. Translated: CASSLAQLEQFF.